The 19 T cell receptor beta chains presented below share a single source sample, sequenced in a study of shared clonotypes between healthy human individuals. Profiled with immunoSEQ multiplex PCR; TCRdb holds only in-frame clones, not every one. The table lists about 550,000 clones, 95% to 96% of them singletons. Cells designated naive CD8 were CD45RO-negative and were positively selected for CCR7, with terminally differentiated effector memory CD45RA+ cells excluded. What was sequenced was naive CD8+ T cells sorted from blood. These receptors were taken from a woman in her thirties in good health.

The chain combines TRBV14 with TRBJ2-7; D gene unclear. Germline lookup yields CDR1 SGHDN and CDR2 FVKESK. Trimming shortened V by 0 bases and J by 3 bases, and 6 bases separated the two germline ends. The CDR3 extends over 13 amino acids. The CDR3 protein is CASSQDGVYEQYF. CDR3 bases: TGTGCCAGCAGCCAAGATGGGGTCTACGAGCAGTACTTC. The full variable domain, with the rest looked up from reference TRBV14 and TRBJ2-7, is EAGVTQFPSHSVIEKGQTVTLRCDPISGHDNLYWYRRVMGKEIKFLLHFVKESKQDESGMPNNRFLAERTGGTYSTLKVQPAELEDSGVYFCASSQDGVYEQYFGPGTRLTVT.

The chain has TRBV7-8 and TRBJ2-7; no reliable D call. This CDR3 comprises 14 residues. Germline assignment: CDR1 SGHVS and CDR2 FQNEAQ. Deletions cut 3 bases from V and 0 bases from J, with 9 bases between. Here the CDR3 reads CASSFAGSSYEQYF. CDR3 DNA: TGTGCCAGCAGCTTCGCAGGCAGCTCCTACGAGCAGTACTTC.

With regard to this clone: Distinct nucleotide sequences in the sample also encode this CDR3. The V call is TRBV6-5, the J call TRBJ2-7; D is uncertain. The CDR3 totals 13 residues. Germline CDR1 reads MNHEY; CDR2 reads SVGAGI. Trimming removed 6 bases at V and 1 base at J, with 10 bases between. The CDR3 bases are TGTGCCAGCAGCGAAGGATCATCCTACGAGCAGTACTTC. The encoded protein is CASSEGSSYEQYF.

In its sample, this clone was seen once. The chain uses TRBV28 and TRBJ2-1, with D perhaps matching TRBD2 (6 bases). Germline V lookup: CDR1 MDHEN, CDR2 SYDVKM. Trimming shortened V by 5 bases and J by 6 bases, and 14 bases separated the two germline ends. CDR3 length: 14 residues. For the CDR3, the DNA is TGTGCCAGCAGTATTTCCGGGACTCTCAATGAGCAGTTCTTC. Protein: CASSISGTLNEQFF.

Here the CDR3 reads CASRTSGSNNEQFF. CDR3 bases: TGCGCCAGCAGAACCAGCGGGAGTAACAATGAGCAGTTCTTC. The chain has TRBV5-1 and TRBJ2-1; 8 positions agree with TRBD2. Germline V gives CDR1 SGHRS, CDR2 YFSETQ. The CDR3 is 14 residues long. V shed 5 bases and J 5 bases; nucleotides not matched to a gene: 6.

The chain uses TRBV7-9 and TRBJ2-7, with a weak D call TRBD2 (5 bases). The germline V and J ends were trimmed by 5 bases and 5 bases, with 16 bases remaining between them. CDR3 length: 14 residues. The germline V gene encodes CDR1 SEHNR and CDR2 FQNEAQ (reference sequence). CDR3 amino acids: CASSPAGRPDEQYF. In DNA form, the CDR3 reads TGTGCCAGCAGCCCCGCGGGTCGTCCAGACGAGCAGTACTTC.

This clone occurred once. V gene TRBV4-1 combines with J gene TRBJ2-3, with D tentatively TRBD2 (6 bases). V was pared by 1 base and J by 4 bases, with 6 bases between. The germline V gene encodes CDR1 MGHRA and CDR2 YSYEKL. This CDR3 contains 13 residues. CDR3 bases: TGCGCCAGCAGCCAAGGACTAGCAGATACGCAGTATTTT. Encoded protein: CASSQGLADTQYF.

V gene TRBV4-1 combines with J gene TRBJ1-1; D is uncertain. V was cut by 4 bases and J by 1 base, with 7 bases left in between. Per germline, CDR1 MGHRA and CDR2 YSYEKL. The CDR3 is 13 amino acids. CDR3 nucleotides: TGCGCCAGCAGCCGGCCGAAGAACACTGAAGCTTTCTTT. Its translation: CASSRPKNTEAFF.

The rearrangement links TRBV29-1 to TRBJ1-1, with 10 bases fitting TRBD1. Losses at the gene ends were 6 bases for V and 7 bases for J; bases not matched to a gene: 8. Per the germline V gene, CDR1 is SQVTM and CDR2 is ANQGSEA. CDR3 size: 13 residues. The CDR3 region has the DNA TGCAGCGTCCCTCGGACAGGGGGGGATGAAGCTTTCTTT. This codes for CSVPRTGGDEAFF.

This sequence joins TRBV7-9 and TRBJ1-2; 8 bases are shared with TRBD1. The CDR3 runs 15 residues. The J segment lost 3 bases and the V segment lost 6 bases, leaving 9 bases of the junction unmatched. Germline CDR1 and CDR2: SEHNR and FQNEAQ (reference sequence). CDR3 in amino acids: CASSSPPTGDYGYTF. DNA for the CDR3: TGTGCCAGCAGTTCGCCCCCGACAGGGGACTATGGCTACACCTTC.

The genes are TRBV7-9 and TRBJ1-2; 8 nucleotides match TRBD1. Trimming took 0 bases from V and 8 from J; bases not matched to a gene: 11. This CDR3 is 16 amino acids long. Germline loops: CDR1 SEHNR, CDR2 FQNEAQ (reference sequence). CDR3: CASSLAGTGGPRGYTF. In nucleotides, the CDR3 is TGTGCCAGCAGCTTAGCCGGGACAGGCGGTCCTCGGGGCTACACCTTC.

This chain connects TRBV28 to TRBJ2-6; unclear D gene. CDR3 size: 12 residues. Trimming took 8 bases from V and 0 from J, leaving 2 bases between them. The V gene's germline CDR1 is MDHEN and CDR2 SYDVKM. The CDR3 nucleotides read TGTGCCAGCGGCTCTGGGGCCAACGTCCTGACTTTC. Amino acid sequence: CASGSGANVLTF.

The chain uses TRBV2 and TRBJ2-7, with TRBD1 identical over 8 bases. This CDR3 has 15 amino acids. Looked up from germline, CDR1 is SNHLY and CDR2 is FYNNEI. The ends lost 4 bases at V and 4 bases at J; junction bases unmatched: 9. The CDR3 sequence is CASSAIGTGYYEQYF. In DNA form, the CDR3 reads TGTGCCAGCAGTGCTATCGGGACAGGATATTACGAGCAGTACTTC. The entire variable domain, with the rest obtained from reference TRBV2 and TRBJ2-7, is as follows: EPEVTQTPSHQVTQMGQEVILRCVPISNHLYFYWYRQILGQKVEFLVSFYNNEISEKSEIFDDQFSVERPDGSNFTLKIRSTKLEDSAMYFCASSAIGTGYYEQYFGPGTRLTVT.

This chain connects TRBV5-1 to TRBJ2-7; 9 bases are a match to TRBD1. The V and J ends lost 4 bases and 3 bases, in that order; junction bases with no gene match: 5. The CDR3 spans 14 residues. Germline assignment: CDR1 SGHRS and CDR2 YFSETQ. CDR3 region: CASSTPGQGYEQYF. The CDR3 DNA sequence: TGCGCCAGCAGCACGCCGGGACAGGGCTACGAGCAGTACTTC.

This chain joins TRBV4-1 and TRBJ2-1; 12 nucleotides align to TRBD2. Germline V gives CDR1 MGHRA, CDR2 YSYEKL. V lost 0 bases and J lost 0; bases outside the gene matches: 9. There are 20 residues in the CDR3. CDR3 residues: CASSQDRTSGRPSSYNEQFF. CDR3 in DNA: TGCGCCAGCAGCCAAGATAGAACTAGCGGGAGGCCGAGCTCCTACAATGAGCAGTTCTTC.

This clone was observed a single time. J is TRBJ2-7 and V is TRBV7-8; 13 bases align to TRBD2. Germline V gene sequence: CDR1 SGHVS, CDR2 FQNEAQ. This CDR3 is built from 22 residues. Trimming at V came to 4 bases and at J to 6 bases, leaving 27 bases not matched to a gene. The CDR3 protein is CASSWQPSDLATSGRASSEQYF. CDR3 bases: TGTGCCAGCAGCTGGCAGCCCTCGGACCTGGCTACTAGCGGGAGGGCCTCTAGCGAGCAGTACTTC.

The chain employs TRBV7-7 and TRBJ2-1, with D maybe TRBD2 (5 bases). The CDR3 has 14 amino acids. Per germline, CDR1 SSHAT and CDR2 FNYEAQ (reference sequence). Trimming pared 5 bases from V and 6 bases from J, leaving 14 bases between. This CDR3 reads CASSLGGPFNEQFF. In DNA, the CDR3 is TGTGCCAGCAGCCTAGGCGGGCCCTTCAATGAGCAGTTCTTC.

This chain links TRBV5-6 with TRBJ2-5, with D maybe TRBD1 (6 bases). Matching the DNA end better, TRBJ2-7 makes the J call doubtful. The CDR3 is 13 amino acids. Germline V gene sequence: CDR1 SGHDT, CDR2 YYEEEE. In nucleotides, the CDR3 is TGTGCCAGCAGCTTGGGGACAGTTTACGAGCAGTACTTC. Its translation: CASSLGTVYEQYF.

The chain combines TRBV27 with TRBJ2-7; 9 nucleotides align to TRBD1. Germline loops: CDR1 MNHEY, CDR2 SMNVEV (reference sequence). Trimming at V came to 4 bases and at J to 5 bases, leaving 6 bases not matched to a gene. This CDR3 has 14 residues. The CDR3 sequence: CASSSGQGFNEQYF. The CDR3 DNA is TGTGCCAGCAGTTCGGGACAGGGTTTCAACGAGCAGTACTTC.